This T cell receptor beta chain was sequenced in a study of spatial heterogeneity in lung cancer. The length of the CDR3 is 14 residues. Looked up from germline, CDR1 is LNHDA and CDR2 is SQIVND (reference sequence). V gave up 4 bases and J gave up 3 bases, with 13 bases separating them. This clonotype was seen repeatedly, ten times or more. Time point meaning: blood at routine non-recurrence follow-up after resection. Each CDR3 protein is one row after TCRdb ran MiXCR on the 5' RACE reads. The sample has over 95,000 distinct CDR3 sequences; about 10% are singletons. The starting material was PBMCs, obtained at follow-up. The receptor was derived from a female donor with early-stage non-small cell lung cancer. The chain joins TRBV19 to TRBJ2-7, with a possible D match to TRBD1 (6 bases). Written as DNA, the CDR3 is TGTGCCAGTAGTACCCCCGGACAGTTCTACGAGCAGTACTTC. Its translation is CASSTPGQFYEQYF.